A selection of T cell receptor beta chains follows, all from one sample in a study of cytomegalovirus exposure and HLA in healthy donors. Method: immunoSEQ multiplex PCR; TCRdb's copy keeps in-frame clones and lacks some. The sample lists hundreds of thousands of clones, 87% seen once, with around 12% in the top ten. The specimen was PBMCs. The receptors derive from a man in his late teens or twenties in good health and CMV-seropositive. CDR3s include the opening cysteine and the closing phenylalanine or tryptophan. The order of the fields is clone size, J gene, D gene, V gene, CDR3 protein, CDR3 DNA. A D gene is named only where the DNA matches it firmly. For some rows the clone size is stated as once, few or many, or as a class when expanded; others skip it.

size: NA; J: TRBJ1-1; D: NA; V: TRBV6-1; CDR3: CASSGSGGTEAFF; DNA: TGTGCCAGCAGTGGGAGTGGGGGCACTGAAGCTTTCTTT
size: once; J: TRBJ2-7; D: NA; V: TRBV6-5; CDR3: CASSYSPAVSYEQYF; DNA: TGTGCCAGCAGTTACTCGCCTGCCGTCTCCTACGAGCAGTACTTC
size: NA; J: TRBJ1-2; D: TRBD1; V: TRBV5-4; CDR3: CASSRGEGQAYLGYTF; DNA: TGTGCCAGCAGCAGGGGGGAGGGACAGGCCTACTTGGGCTACACCTTC
size: NA; J: TRBJ2-7; D: NA; V: TRBV5-1; CDR3: CASSLGGGAFDEQYF; DNA: TGCGCCAGCAGCTTGGGAGGGGGAGCGTTCGACGAGCAGTACTTC
size: NA; J: TRBJ2-1; D: TRBD2; V: TRBV5-1; CDR3: CASIPGLAASNEQFF; DNA: TGCGCCAGTATCCCGGGACTAGCGGCTTCAAATGAGCAGTTCTTC
size: NA; J: TRBJ2-1; D: NA; V: TRBV29-1; CDR3: CSVERGFSYNEQFF; DNA: TGCAGCGTTGAACGAGGATTCTCCTACAATGAGCAGTTCTTC
size: NA; J: TRBJ1-2; D: TRBD1; V: TRBV11-2; CDR3: CASSLGFGQGYHYGYTF; DNA: TGTGCCAGCAGCTTAGGATTCGGACAGGGGTATCACTATGGCTACACCTTC
size: NA; J: TRBJ2-7; D: NA; V: TRBV27; CDR3: CASSYGGNEQYF; DNA: TGTGCCAGCAGTTACGGCGGGAACGAGCAGTACTTC
size: NA; J: TRBJ1-4; D: NA; V: TRBV2; CDR3: CASQTSRHEKLFF; DNA: TGTGCCAGCCAAACCTCAAGGCATGAAAAACTGTTTTTT
size: NA; J: TRBJ1-1; D: NA; V: TRBV7-8; CDR3: CASSPREMGYTEAFF; DNA: TGTGCCAGCAGCCCGAGGGAAATGGGCTACACTGAAGCTTTCTTT
size: NA; J: TRBJ1-2; D: NA; V: TRBV18; CDR3: CASSPNLGDGYTF; DNA: TGTGCCAGCTCACCCAACCTGGGGGATGGCTACACCTTC
size: NA; J: TRBJ2-7; D: NA; V: TRBV5-5; CDR3: CASSSTSTVTYEQYF; DNA: TGTGCCAGCAGCTCAACATCGACAGTCACCTACGAGCAGTACTTC
size: NA; J: TRBJ1-1; D: NA; V: TRBV5-1; CDR3: CASSLGRNTEAFF; DNA: TGCGCCAGCAGCTTGGGGAGGAACACTGAAGCTTTCTTT
size: NA; J: TRBJ2-1; D: NA; V: TRBV7-2; CDR3: CASSLEPSYNEQFF; DNA: TGTGCCAGCAGCTTAGAGCCTTCTTACAATGAGCAGTTCTTC
size: NA; J: TRBJ2-7; D: TRBD1; V: TRBV10-3; CDR3: CAISETEGTGGAAYEQYF; DNA: TGTGCCATCAGTGAGACGGAAGGGACAGGCGGGGCAGCCTACGAGCAGTACTTC
size: NA; J: TRBJ1-1; D: NA; V: TRBV19; CDR3: CASSIKGDTEAFF; DNA: TGTGCCAGTAGTATAAAAGGGGACACTGAAGCTTTCTTT
size: NA; J: TRBJ1-5; D: NA; V: TRBV27; CDR3: CASSLYRGNQPQHF; DNA: TGTGCCAGCAGTTTATACCGGGGAAATCAGCCCCAGCATTTT
size: NA; J: TRBJ2-5; D: NA; V: TRBV7-2; CDR3: CASSLAGGETQYF; DNA: TGTGCCAGCAGCTTAGCCGGGGGTGAGACCCAGTACTTC
size: NA; J: TRBJ2-3; D: TRBD2; V: TRBV4-3; CDR3: CASSPGTSGSRADTQYF; DNA: TGCGCCAGCAGCCCGGGGACTAGCGGGAGTCGCGCAGATACGCAGTATTTT
size: NA; J: TRBJ2-1; D: TRBD2; V: TRBV6-1; CDR3: CASSELLADDEQFF; DNA: TGTGCCAGCAGTGAACTTCTAGCGGACGATGAGCAGTTCTTC
size: large; J: TRBJ2-1; D: TRBD2; V: TRBV7-3; CDR3: CASSRLAGPNEQFF; DNA: TGTGCCAGCAGCCGACTAGCAGGTCCCAATGAGCAGTTCTTC
size: NA; J: TRBJ2-7; D: TRBD1; V: TRBV9; CDR3: CASSGPGGASPLEQYF; DNA: TGTGCCAGCAGCGGACCAGGGGGCGCTTCCCCCCTCGAGCAGTACTTC
size: NA; J: TRBJ2-2; D: TRBD1; V: TRBV6-6; CDR3: CASLRDRDFGELFF; DNA: TGTGCCAGTCTCCGGGACAGGGATTTCGGGGAGCTGTTTTTT
size: few; J: TRBJ2-3; D: TRBD2; V: TRBV29-1; CDR3: CSVETREGTDTQYF; DNA: TGCAGCGTTGAAACGCGGGAGGGCACAGATACGCAGTATTTT
size: once; J: TRBJ1-1; D: NA; V: TRBV6-5; CDR3: CASNTLNTEAFF; DNA: TGTGCCAGCAACACATTGAACACTGAAGCTTTCTTT
size: NA; J: TRBJ2-5; D: NA; V: TRBV2; CDR3: CASTTASETQYF; DNA: TGTGCCAGCACGACGGCCTCTGAGACCCAGTACTTC
size: few; J: TRBJ2-2; D: NA; V: TRBV6-4; CDR3: CASSVGTGELFF; DNA: TGTGCCAGCAGTGTGGGCACCGGGGAGCTGTTTTTT
size: NA; J: TRBJ1-2; D: NA; V: TRBV5-1; CDR3: CASSIGGNYGYTF; DNA: TGCGCCAGCAGCATTGGTGGGAACTATGGCTACACCTTC
size: NA; J: TRBJ1-4; D: NA; V: TRBV7-9; CDR3: CASRRKGPNEKLFF; DNA: TGTGCCAGCAGACGTAAGGGTCCCAATGAAAAACTGTTTTTT
size: NA; J: TRBJ2-7; D: TRBD2; V: TRBV7-2; CDR3: CASSWTSGSSYEQYF; DNA: TGTGCCAGCAGCTGGACTAGCGGGAGCTCCTACGAGCAGTACTTC
size: NA; J: TRBJ1-4; D: NA; V: TRBV2; CDR3: CASSESGIVEKLFF; DNA: TGTGCCAGCAGTGAATCTGGGATTGTTGAAAAACTGTTTTTT
size: NA; J: TRBJ2-1; D: TRBD2; V: TRBV19; CDR3: CASSPDSGGRGEQFF; DNA: TGTGCCAGTAGTCCGGATAGCGGGGGCCGGGGTGAGCAGTTCTTC
size: NA; J: TRBJ2-7; D: NA; V: TRBV7-7; CDR3: CASSLGGGSAYEQYF; DNA: TGTGCCAGCAGCTTGGGGGGGGGCTCTGCCTACGAGCAGTACTTC
size: NA; J: TRBJ2-3; D: TRBD2; V: TRBV5-1; CDR3: CASSWSRSSGDRDTQYF; DNA: TGCGCCAGCAGCTGGAGCCGGTCTAGCGGGGATCGTGATACGCAGTATTTT
size: NA; J: TRBJ2-7; D: TRBD1; V: TRBV29-1; CDR3: CSVAGDSYEQYF; DNA: TGCAGCGTGGCTGGGGACAGCTACGAGCAGTACTTC
size: NA; J: TRBJ1-1; D: NA; V: TRBV2; CDR3: CASSEALRQATEAFF; DNA: TGTGCCAGCAGTGAAGCGCTTCGACAGGCCACCGAAGCTTTCTTT
size: NA; J: TRBJ2-7; D: TRBD1; V: TRBV5-5; CDR3: CASSLGGLGQAYEQYF; DNA: TGTGCCAGCAGCCTGGGGGGATTGGGACAGGCCTACGAGCAGTACTTC
size: few; J: TRBJ2-1; D: NA; V: TRBV9; CDR3: CASSVAGAGYNEQFF; DNA: TGTGCCAGCAGCGTAGCGGGAGCAGGGTACAATGAGCAGTTCTTC
size: NA; J: TRBJ1-2; D: NA; V: TRBV5-6; CDR3: CASSLKGSPYGYTF; DNA: TGTGCCAGCAGCTTAAAGGGGTCTCCCTATGGCTACACCTTC
size: NA; J: TRBJ2-3; D: TRBD2; V: TRBV29-1; CDR3: CSVEIPSGNTDTQYF; DNA: TGCAGCGTTGAAATACCTAGCGGGAACACAGATACGCAGTATTTT
size: NA; J: TRBJ1-2; D: TRBD1; V: TRBV7-9; CDR3: CASSSAGTVFNYGYTF; DNA: TGTGCCAGCAGCTCAGCCGGGACAGTTTTTAACTATGGCTACACCTTC
size: NA; J: TRBJ2-2; D: NA; V: TRBV6-5; CDR3: CASSYLEGASTGELFF; DNA: TGTGCCAGCAGTTACCTGGAGGGAGCTAGCACCGGGGAGCTGTTTTTT
size: NA; J: TRBJ2-3; D: TRBD1; V: TRBV27; CDR3: CASSLAYSGQGTDTQYF; DNA: TGTGCCAGCAGTTTGGCCTACTCGGGACAGGGGACAGATACGCAGTATTTT
size: NA; J: TRBJ1-1; D: NA; V: TRBV2; CDR3: CASLGGNTEAFF; DNA: TGTGCCAGCCTCGGTGGGAACACTGAAGCTTTCTTT
size: NA; J: TRBJ2-1; D: NA; V: TRBV2; CDR3: CASSEALLELVPYNEQFF; DNA: TGTGCCAGCAGTGAAGCGCTTCTGGAGCTAGTGCCCTACAATGAGCAGTTCTTC
size: NA; J: TRBJ2-7; D: TRBD1; V: TRBV6-5; CDR3: CASSYSVGTGANEQYF; DNA: TGTGCCAGCAGTTACTCGGTCGGGACAGGGGCCAACGAGCAGTACTTC
size: NA; J: TRBJ1-2; D: NA; V: TRBV10-3; CDR3: CAIRDQQAIYGYTF; DNA: TGTGCCATCAGGGACCAACAGGCGATCTATGGCTACACCTTC
size: NA; J: TRBJ2-3; D: NA; V: TRBV7-2; CDR3: CASTLDLSTDTQYF; DNA: TGTGCCAGCACCTTGGACTTAAGCACAGATACGCAGTATTTT
size: NA; J: TRBJ2-7; D: TRBD1; V: TRBV6-5; CDR3: CASRKIGTGLGEQYF; DNA: TGTGCCAGCAGAAAGATCGGGACAGGGCTAGGGGAGCAGTACTTC
size: NA; J: TRBJ1-5; D: NA; V: TRBV28; CDR3: CASSPFGGGSNQPQHF; DNA: TGTGCCAGCAGTCCCTTCGGGGGGGGTAGCAATCAGCCCCAGCATTTT
size: NA; J: TRBJ2-1; D: NA; V: TRBV28; CDR3: CASSLYYNEQFF; DNA: TGTGCCAGCAGTTTATACTACAATGAGCAGTTCTTC
size: NA; J: TRBJ2-1; D: TRBD2; V: TRBV7-9; CDR3: CASSLVEGLAGAYNEQFF; DNA: TGTGCCAGCAGCTTAGTAGAGGGACTAGCGGGAGCCTACAATGAGCAGTTCTTC
size: NA; J: TRBJ2-7; D: TRBD2; V: TRBV4-1; CDR3: CASSPVAGGGYEQYF; DNA: TGCGCCAGCAGCCCTGTCGCGGGAGGAGGCTACGAGCAGTACTTC
size: once; J: TRBJ1-5; D: NA; V: TRBV5-1; CDR3: CASSPGDREIGEPQHF; DNA: TGCGCCAGCAGCCCCGGTGATAGGGAGATAGGGGAGCCCCAGCATTTT
size: once; J: TRBJ2-7; D: NA; V: TRBV28; CDR3: CASSPSPQGDYEQYF; DNA: TGTGCCAGCAGCCCCTCTCCACAAGGGGACTACGAGCAGTACTTC
size: NA; J: TRBJ2-7; D: NA; V: TRBV5-1; CDR3: CASRQSSYEQYF; DNA: TGCGCCAGCAGACAGAGCTCCTACGAGCAGTACTTC
size: once; J: TRBJ2-3; D: TRBD1; V: TRBV30; CDR3: CAWSRDSTTQYF; DNA: TGTGCCTGGAGCCGGGACAGCACAACGCAGTATTTT
size: NA; J: TRBJ2-5; D: TRBD1; V: TRBV18; CDR3: CASSPGQGTGTQYF; DNA: TGTGCCAGCTCACCGGGACAGGGGACAGGGACCCAGTACTTC
size: NA; J: TRBJ1-2; D: TRBD1; V: TRBV4-2; CDR3: CASSQDSTGQGAGGYTF; DNA: TGTGCCAGCAGCCAAGATTCGACGGGACAGGGGGCCGGAGGCTACACCTTC